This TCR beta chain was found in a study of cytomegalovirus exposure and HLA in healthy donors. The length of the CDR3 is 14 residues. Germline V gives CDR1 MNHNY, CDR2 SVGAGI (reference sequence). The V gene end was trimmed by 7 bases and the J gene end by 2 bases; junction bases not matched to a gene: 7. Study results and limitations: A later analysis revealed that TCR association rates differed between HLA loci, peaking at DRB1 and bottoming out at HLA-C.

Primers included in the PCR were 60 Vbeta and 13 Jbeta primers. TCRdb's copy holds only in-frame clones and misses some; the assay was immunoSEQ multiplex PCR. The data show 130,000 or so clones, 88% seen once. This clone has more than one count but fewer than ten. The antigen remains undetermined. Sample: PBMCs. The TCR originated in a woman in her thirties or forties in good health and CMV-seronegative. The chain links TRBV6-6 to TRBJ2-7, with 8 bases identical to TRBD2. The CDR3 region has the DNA TGTGCCAGCATCGGGAGGGAGCTAACCTACGAGCAGTACTTC. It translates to CASIGRELTYEQYF.